This T cell receptor (beta chain) was sequenced during a study of cytomegalovirus exposure and HLA in healthy donors. Study results and caveats: In a later analysis, most CMV-associated TCR beta chains appeared HLA-restricted. Later findings reportedly placed an Asian-associated ancestry cluster below the roughly 670-donor mean for N-insertions. A later analysis linked a missense DCLRE1C variant to TCR beta V- and J-gene trimming.

The CDR3 consists of 13 residues. The germline gives CDR1 SGHNT, CDR2 YENEEA. Trimming removed 11 bases from V and 4 bases from J, with 15 bases in between. The PCR employed 60 Vbeta primers together with 13 Jbeta primers. TCRdb's table, derived via immunoSEQ multiplex PCR, lists solely in-frame clones and lacks some. The data show 95,000 to 150,000 clones, with 70% to 85% seen just once and about 1.8% held by the top ten. Each donor was healthy, and each was a bone marrow donor. Turning to this clone: What it binds is not known.

The sequencing sample was made of PBMCs. This TCR was recovered from a young man in good health and CMV-seronegative. V usage is TRBV11-3 and J usage is TRBJ1-5; D is perhaps TRBD1 (5 bases). DNA of the CDR3: TGTGCCCCGGAGGGCAGGGTAAATCAGCCCCAGCATTTT. Translating gives CAPEGRVNQPQHF. The full variable domain, completed using reference TRBV11-3 and TRBJ1-5, is EAGVVQSPRYKIIEKKQPVAFWCNPISGHNTLYWYLQNLGQGPELLIRYENEEAVDDSQLPKDRFSAERLKGVDSTLKIQPAELGDSAVYLCAPEGRVNQPQHFGDGTRLSIL.